This TCR beta chain was recorded in a study of spatial heterogeneity in lung cancer. CDR3 size: 15 residues. V lost 7 bases and J lost 0, with 13 bases in between. Germline CDR1 and CDR2: MDHEN and SYDVKM. TCRdb reprocessed the 5' RACE reads with MiXCR, giving one entry per CDR3 protein. This table holds 50,000 to 75,000 distinct CDR3 sequences, 6.3% found once. Time point: sample taken at primary tumor resection. This clonotype was detected many times. This TCR came from a female donor with early-stage non-small cell lung cancer. Source: PBMCs, taken at surgery. The chain joins TRBV28 to TRBJ1-5; D unresolved. CDR3: CASTHKRYSNQPQHF. The CDR3 DNA reads TGTGCCAGCACCCATAAGAGGTATAGCAATCAGCCCCAGCATTTT.